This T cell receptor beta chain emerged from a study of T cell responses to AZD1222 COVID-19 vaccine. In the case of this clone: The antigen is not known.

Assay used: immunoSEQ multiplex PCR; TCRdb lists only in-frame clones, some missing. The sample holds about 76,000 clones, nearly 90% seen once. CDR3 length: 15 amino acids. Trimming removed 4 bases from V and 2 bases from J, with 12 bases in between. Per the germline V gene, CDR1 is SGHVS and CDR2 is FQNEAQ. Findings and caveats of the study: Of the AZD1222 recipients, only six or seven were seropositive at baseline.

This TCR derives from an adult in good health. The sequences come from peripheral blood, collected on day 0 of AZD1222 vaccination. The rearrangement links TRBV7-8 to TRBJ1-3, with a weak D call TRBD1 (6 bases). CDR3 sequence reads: CASSYQQGPGNTIYF. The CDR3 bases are TGTGCCAGCAGCTATCAACAGGGTCCTGGAAACACCATATATTTT.